This paragraph reports one T cell receptor beta chain. What it binds is not known. Trimming stripped 1 base from V and 2 bases from J, with 12 bases between. The CDR3 length is 15 residues. Germline CDR1 reads LNHNV; CDR2 reads YYDKDF (reference sequence). This sample was taken from a study of brain T cells in children with intractable seizures. General observations from the study: Clones missing pre-surgery may reflect undersampling of that blood sample. Only CDR3 sequence similarity suggested viral specificity, without known HCMV serostatus.

Only in-frame clones appear in the TCRdb table, and some are missing; sequencing was by immunoSEQ multiplex PCR. The top ten clones hold about 24% of a sample with tens of thousands of clones, 90% to 95% of them seen once. The chain has TRBV15 and TRBJ2-7; possible D gene TRBD1, 5 bases. Sequencing used peripheral blood, obtained at surgery. This TCR was sampled from a girl aged 2-10 years with Rasmussen encephalitis and intractable seizures. The CDR3 DNA reads as TGTGCCACCAGCAGAGCCCCAGGGAACCCCTACGAGCAGTACTTC. Translation: CATSRAPGNPYEQYF.